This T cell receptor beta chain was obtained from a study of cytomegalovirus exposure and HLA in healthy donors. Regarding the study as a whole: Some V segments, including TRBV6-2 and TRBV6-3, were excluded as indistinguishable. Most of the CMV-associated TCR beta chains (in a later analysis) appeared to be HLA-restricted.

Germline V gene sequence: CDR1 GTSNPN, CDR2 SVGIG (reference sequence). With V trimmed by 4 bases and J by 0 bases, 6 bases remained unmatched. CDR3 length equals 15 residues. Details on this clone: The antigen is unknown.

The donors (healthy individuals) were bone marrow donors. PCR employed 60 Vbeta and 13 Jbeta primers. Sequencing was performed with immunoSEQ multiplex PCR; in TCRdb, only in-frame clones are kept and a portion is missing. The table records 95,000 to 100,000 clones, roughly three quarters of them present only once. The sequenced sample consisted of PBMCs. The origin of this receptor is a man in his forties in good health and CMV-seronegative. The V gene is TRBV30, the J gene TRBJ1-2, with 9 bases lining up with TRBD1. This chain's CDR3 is CAWTLTGGANYGYTF. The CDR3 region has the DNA TGTGCCTGGACCCTGACAGGGGGAGCTAACTATGGCTACACCTTC.